This TCR beta chain emerged from a study of T-cell reconstitution after alpha-beta-depleted transplantation in children. Study-level findings and limits: Among T cells one year after transplant, newly produced cells accounted for most counts and diversity. About two months after transplant, alpha-beta T cells reportedly came from several hundred expanded graft clones. Where some patients showed high TCRbeta diversity at day 60, it came from recipient T cells and thymic progenitors that had survived.

Researchers prepared the TCRbeta library using unique molecular identifiers, the study reports. From the PCR reads, TCRdb called clonotypes with MiXCR, one entry per CDR3 protein. The table includes 240,000 or so distinct CDR3 sequences, roughly 8.2% detected once. The table lists this clonotype with many counts. Its antigen is as yet unknown. The CDR3 extends over 11 amino acids. Between the trimmed V and J ends, which lost 3 bases and 8 bases, there was a span of 7 bases. Germline CDR1 is MDHEN and CDR2 is SYDVKM. V gene TRBV28 combines with J gene TRBJ2-5; D unresolved. The sample was PBMCs, mostly from graft donor cells, taken 180 days after TCRalphabeta/CD19-depleted stem cell transplant. The receptor was isolated from a male patient between 5 and 17 years old who had a stem cell transplant for acute lymphoblastic leukemia, so the T cells may come from the graft donor. The CDR3 spells CASSFMGTQYF. CDR3 nucleotides: TGTGCCAGCAGTTTCATGGGAACCCAGTACTTC.